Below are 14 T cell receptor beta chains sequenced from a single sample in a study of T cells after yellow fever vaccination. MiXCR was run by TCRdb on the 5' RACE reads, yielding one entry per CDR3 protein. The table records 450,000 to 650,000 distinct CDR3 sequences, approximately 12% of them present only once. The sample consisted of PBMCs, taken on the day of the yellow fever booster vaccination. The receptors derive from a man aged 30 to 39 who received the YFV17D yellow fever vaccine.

CDR3 amino acids: CSAWTGGGVADTQYF. The CDR3 coding sequence is TGCAGCGCCTGGACAGGGGGCGGAGTGGCAGATACGCAGTATTTT. This rearrangement joins TRBV29-1 to TRBJ2-3, with TRBD1 matching 11 bases. Germline CDR1 SQVTM, CDR2 ANQGSEA. V lost 7 bases to trimming and J lost 4 bases; unmatched junction nucleotides: 10. The CDR3 totals 15 residues.

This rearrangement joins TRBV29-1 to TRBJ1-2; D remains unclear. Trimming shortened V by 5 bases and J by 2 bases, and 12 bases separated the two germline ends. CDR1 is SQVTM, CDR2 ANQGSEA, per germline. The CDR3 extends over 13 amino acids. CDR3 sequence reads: CSVPMAENYGYTF. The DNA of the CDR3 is TGCAGCGTTCCGATGGCAGAGAACTATGGCTACACCTTC. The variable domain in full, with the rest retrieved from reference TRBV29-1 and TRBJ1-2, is SAVISQKPSRDICQRGTSLTIQCQVDSQVTMMFWYRQQPGQSLTLIATANQGSEATYESGFVIDKFPISRPNLTFSTLTVSNMSPEDSSIYLCSVPMAENYGYTFGSGTRLTVV.

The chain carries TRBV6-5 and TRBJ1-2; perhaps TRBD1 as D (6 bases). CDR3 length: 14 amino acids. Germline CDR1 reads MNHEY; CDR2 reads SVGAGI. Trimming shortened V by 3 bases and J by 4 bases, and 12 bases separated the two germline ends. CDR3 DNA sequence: TGTGCCAGCAGTTATGGGGGCGTTGGCTATGGCTACACCTTC. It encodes CASSYGGVGYGYTF.

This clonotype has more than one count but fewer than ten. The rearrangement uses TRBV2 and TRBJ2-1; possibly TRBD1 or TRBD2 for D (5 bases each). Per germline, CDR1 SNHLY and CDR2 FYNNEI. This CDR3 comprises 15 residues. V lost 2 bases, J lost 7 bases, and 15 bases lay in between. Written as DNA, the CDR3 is TGTGCCAGCAGTGAAAGTGATGCCGGGGCGAATGAGCAGTTCTTC. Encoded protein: CASSESDAGANEQFF.

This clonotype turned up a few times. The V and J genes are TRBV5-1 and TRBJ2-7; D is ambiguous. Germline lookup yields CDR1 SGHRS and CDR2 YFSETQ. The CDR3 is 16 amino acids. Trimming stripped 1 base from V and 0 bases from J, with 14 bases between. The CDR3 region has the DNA TGCGCCAGCAGCTTGAATTTTGCGGTGAGCTCCTACGAGCAGTACTTC. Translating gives CASSLNFAVSSYEQYF.

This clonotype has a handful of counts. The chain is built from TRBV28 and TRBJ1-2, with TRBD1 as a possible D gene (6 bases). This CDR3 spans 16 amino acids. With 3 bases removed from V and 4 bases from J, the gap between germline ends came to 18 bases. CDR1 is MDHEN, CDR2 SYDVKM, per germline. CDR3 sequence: CASSFLYGGAPYGYTF. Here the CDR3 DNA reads TGTGCCAGCAGTTTTCTGTATGGGGGCGCCCCCTATGGCTACACCTTC.

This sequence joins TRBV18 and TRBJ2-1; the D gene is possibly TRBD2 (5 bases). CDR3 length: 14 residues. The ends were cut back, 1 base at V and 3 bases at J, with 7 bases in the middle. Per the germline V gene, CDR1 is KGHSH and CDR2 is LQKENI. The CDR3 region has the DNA TGTGCCAGCTCACCACTCGGACTCTACAATGAGCAGTTCTTC. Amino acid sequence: CASSPLGLYNEQFF.

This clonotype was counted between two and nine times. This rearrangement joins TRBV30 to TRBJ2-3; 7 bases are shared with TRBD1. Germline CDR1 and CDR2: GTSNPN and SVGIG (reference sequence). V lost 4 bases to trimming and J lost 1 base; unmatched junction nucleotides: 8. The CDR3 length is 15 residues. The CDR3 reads CAWKGASWRTDTQYF. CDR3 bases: TGTGCCTGGAAGGGGGCTAGCTGGCGCACAGATACGCAGTATTTT. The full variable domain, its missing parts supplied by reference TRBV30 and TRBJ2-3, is SQTIHQWPATLVQPVGSPLSLECTVEGTSNPNLYWYRQAAGRGLQLLFYSVGIGQISSEVPQNLSASRPQDRQFILSSKKLLLSDSGFYLCAWKGASWRTDTQYFGPGTRLTVL.

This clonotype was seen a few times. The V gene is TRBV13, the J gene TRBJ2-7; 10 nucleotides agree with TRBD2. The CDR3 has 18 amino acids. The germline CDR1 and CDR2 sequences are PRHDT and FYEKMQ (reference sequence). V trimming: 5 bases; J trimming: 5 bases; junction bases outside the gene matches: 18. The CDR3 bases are TGTGCCAGCAGCACAAGACAGGACCTAGCGGGAGCAGCTGACGAGCAGTACTTC. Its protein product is CASSTRQDLAGAADEQYF.

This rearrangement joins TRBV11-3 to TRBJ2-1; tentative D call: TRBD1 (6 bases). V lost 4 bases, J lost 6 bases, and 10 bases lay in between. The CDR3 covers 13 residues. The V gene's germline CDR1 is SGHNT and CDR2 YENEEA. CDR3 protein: CASSSTGINEQFF. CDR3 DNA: TGTGCCAGCAGCTCGACAGGCATCAATGAGCAGTTCTTC.

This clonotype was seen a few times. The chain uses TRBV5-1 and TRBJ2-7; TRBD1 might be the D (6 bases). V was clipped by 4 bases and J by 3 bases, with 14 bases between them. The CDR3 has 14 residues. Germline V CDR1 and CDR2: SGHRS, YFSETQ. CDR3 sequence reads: CASSPTGLDYEQYF. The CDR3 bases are TGCGCCAGCAGCCCAACAGGGTTGGACTACGAGCAGTACTTC.

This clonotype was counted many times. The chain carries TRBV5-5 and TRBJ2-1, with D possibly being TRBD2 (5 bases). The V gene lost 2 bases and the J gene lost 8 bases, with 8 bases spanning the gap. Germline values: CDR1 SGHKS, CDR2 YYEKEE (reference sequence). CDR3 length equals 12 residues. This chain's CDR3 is CASSFAGHEQFF. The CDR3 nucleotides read TGTGCCAGCAGCTTCGCGGGTCATGAGCAGTTCTTC.

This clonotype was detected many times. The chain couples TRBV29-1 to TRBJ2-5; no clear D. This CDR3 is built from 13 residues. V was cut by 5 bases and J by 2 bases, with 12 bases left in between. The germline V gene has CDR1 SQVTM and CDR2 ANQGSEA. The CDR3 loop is CSVHTALQETQYF. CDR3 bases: TGCAGCGTTCACACGGCTCTACAAGAGACCCAGTACTTC.

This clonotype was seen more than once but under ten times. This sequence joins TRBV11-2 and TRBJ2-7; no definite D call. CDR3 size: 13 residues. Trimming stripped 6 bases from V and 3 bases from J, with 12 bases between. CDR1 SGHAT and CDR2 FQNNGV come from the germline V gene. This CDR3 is CASRFGVSYEQYF. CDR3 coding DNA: TGTGCCAGCAGGTTTGGGGTCAGCTACGAGCAGTACTTC.